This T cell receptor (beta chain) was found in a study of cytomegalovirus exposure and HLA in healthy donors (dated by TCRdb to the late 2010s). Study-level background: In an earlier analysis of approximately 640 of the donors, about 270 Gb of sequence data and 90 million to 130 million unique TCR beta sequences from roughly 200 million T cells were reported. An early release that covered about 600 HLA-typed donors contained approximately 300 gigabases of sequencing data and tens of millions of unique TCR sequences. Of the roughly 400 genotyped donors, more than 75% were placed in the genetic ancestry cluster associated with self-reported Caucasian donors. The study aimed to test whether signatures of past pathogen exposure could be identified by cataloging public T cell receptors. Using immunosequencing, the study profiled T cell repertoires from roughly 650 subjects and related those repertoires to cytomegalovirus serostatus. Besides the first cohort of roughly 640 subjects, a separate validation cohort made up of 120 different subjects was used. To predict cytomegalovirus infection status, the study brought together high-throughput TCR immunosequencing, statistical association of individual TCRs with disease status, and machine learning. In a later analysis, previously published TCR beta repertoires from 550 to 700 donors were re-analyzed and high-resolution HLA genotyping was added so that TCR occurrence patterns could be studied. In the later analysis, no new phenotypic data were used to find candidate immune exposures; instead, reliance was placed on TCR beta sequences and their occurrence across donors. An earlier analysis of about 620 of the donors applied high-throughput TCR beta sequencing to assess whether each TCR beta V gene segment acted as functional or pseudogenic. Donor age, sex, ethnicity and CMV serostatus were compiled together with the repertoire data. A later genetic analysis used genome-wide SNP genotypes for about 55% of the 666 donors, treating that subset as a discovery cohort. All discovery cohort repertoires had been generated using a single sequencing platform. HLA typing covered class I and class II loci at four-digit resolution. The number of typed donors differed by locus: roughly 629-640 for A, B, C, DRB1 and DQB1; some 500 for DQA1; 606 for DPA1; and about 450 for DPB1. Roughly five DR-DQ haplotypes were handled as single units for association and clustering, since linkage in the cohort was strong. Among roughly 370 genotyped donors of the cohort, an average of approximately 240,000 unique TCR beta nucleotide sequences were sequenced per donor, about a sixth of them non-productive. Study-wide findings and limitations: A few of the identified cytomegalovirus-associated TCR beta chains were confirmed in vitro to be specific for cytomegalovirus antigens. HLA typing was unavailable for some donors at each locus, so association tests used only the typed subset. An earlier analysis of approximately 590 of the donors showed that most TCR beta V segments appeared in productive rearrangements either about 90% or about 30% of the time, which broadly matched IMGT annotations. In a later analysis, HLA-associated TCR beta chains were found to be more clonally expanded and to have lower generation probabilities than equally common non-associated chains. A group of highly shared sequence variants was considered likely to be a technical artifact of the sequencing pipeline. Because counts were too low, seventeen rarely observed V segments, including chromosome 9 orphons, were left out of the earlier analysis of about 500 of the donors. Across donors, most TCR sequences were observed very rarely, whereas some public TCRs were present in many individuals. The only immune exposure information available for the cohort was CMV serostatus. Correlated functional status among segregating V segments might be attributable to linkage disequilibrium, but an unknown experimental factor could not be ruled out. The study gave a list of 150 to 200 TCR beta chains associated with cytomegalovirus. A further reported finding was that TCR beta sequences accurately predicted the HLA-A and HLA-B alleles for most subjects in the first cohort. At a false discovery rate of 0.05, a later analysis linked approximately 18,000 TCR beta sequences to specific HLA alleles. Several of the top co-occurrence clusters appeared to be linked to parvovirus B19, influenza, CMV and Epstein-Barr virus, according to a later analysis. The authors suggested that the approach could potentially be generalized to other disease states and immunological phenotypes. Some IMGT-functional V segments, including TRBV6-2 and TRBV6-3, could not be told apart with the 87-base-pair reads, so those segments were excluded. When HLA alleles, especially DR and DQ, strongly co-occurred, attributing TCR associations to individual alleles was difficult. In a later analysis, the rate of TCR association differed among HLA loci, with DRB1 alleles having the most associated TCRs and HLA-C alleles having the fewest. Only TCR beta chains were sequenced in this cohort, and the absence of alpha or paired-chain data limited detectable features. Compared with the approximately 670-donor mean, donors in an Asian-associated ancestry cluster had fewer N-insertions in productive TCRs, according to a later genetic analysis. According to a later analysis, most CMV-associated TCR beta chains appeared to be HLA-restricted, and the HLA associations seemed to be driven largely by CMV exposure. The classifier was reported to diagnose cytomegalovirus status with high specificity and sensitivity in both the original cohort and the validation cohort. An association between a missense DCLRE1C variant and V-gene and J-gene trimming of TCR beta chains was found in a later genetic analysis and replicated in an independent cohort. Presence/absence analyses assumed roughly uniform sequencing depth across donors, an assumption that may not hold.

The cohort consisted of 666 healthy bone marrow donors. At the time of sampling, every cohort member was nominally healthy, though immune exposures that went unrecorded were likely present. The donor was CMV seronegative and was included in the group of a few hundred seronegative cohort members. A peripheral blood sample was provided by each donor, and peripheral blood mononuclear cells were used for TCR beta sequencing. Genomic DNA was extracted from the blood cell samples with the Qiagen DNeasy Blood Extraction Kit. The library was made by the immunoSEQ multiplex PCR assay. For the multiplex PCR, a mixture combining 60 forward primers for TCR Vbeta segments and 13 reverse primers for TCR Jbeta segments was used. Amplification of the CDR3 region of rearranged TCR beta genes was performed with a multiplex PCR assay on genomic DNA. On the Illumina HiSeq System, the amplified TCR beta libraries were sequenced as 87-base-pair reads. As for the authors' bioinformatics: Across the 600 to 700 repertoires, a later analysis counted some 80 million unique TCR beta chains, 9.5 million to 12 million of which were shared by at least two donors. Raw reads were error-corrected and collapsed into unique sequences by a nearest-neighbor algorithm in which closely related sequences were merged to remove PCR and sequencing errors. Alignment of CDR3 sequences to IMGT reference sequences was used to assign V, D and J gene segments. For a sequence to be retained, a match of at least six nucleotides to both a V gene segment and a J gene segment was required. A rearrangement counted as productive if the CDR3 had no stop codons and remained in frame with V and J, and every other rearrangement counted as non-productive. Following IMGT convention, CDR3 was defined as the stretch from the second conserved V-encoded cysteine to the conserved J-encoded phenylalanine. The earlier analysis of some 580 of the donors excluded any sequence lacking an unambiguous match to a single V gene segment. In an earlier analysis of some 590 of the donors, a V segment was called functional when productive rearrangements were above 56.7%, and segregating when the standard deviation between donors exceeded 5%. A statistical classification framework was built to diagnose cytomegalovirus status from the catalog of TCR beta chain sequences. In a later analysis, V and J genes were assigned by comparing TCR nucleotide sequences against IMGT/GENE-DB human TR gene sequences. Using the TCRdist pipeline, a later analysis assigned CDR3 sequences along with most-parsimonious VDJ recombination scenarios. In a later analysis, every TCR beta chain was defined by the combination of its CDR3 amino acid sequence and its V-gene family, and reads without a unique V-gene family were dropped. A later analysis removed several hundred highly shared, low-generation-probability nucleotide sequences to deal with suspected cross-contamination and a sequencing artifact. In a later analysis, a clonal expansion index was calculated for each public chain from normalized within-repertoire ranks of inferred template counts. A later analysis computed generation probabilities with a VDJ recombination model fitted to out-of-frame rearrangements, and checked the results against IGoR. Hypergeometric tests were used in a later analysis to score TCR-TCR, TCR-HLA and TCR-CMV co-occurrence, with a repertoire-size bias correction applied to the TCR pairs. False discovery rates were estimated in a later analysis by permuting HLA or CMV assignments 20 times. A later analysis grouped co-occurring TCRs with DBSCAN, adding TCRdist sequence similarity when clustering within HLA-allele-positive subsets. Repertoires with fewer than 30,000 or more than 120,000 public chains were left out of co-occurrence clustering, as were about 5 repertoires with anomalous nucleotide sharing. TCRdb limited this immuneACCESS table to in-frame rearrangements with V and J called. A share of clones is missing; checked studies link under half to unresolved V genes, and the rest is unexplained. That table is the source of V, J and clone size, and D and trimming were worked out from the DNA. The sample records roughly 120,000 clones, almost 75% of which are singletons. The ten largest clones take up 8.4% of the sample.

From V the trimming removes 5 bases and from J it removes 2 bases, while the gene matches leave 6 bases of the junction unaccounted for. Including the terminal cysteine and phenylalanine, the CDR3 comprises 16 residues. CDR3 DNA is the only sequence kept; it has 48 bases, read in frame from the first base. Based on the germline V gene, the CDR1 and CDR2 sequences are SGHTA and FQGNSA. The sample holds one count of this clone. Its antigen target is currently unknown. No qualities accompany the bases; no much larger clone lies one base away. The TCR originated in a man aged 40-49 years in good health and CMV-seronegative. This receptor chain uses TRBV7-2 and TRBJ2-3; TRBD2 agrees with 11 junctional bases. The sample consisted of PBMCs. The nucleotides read TGTGCCAGCAGCCATATAGCGGGGGGGAACACAGATACGCAGTATTTT. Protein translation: CASSHIAGGNTDTQYF.